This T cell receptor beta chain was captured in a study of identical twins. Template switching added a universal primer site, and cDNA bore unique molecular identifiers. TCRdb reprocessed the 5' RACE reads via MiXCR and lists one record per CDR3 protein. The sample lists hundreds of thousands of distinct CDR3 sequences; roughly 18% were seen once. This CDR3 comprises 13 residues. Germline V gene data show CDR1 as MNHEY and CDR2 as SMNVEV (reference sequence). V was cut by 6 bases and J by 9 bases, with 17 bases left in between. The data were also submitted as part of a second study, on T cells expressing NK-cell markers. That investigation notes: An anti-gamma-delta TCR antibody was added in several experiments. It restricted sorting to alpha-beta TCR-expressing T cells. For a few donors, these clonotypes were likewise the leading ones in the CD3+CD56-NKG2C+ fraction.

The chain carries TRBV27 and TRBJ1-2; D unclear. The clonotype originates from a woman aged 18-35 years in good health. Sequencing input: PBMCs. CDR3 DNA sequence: TGTGCCAGCAGCCCGGGCCTTTTTTCGAGCTACACCTTC. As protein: CASSPGLFSSYTF.